Listed below are T cell receptor beta chains from one sample, sequenced in a study of regulatory T cells in long-lasting Graves disease. From the multiplex PCR reads, TCRdb called clonotypes with MiXCR, one entry per CDR3 protein. Of about 530,000 distinct CDR3 sequences in the sample, more than 15% are singletons; the top ten hold around 25%. This same sample was also part of a study on T cells in Graves' hyperthyroidism and ophthalmopathy.

The material was peripheral blood mononuclear cells (PBMCs), obtained at new diagnosis, from a patient treated with antithyroid drugs. The receptors come from a woman aged 35-60 years with Graves disease. The CDR3 runs from the conserved cysteine through the conserved F or W. D genes are given only for firm matches. Clone size is stated in some rows and not others, as once, few, many or a class when expanded.

V	size	D	J	DNA	CDR3
TRBV12-3/TRBV12-4	.	.	TRBJ2-7	TGTGCCAGCAGCAGGACAGAATACGAGCAGTACTTC	CASSRTEYEQYF
TRBV9	many	.	TRBJ1-5	TGTGCCAGCAGCCAGACAGGAGACAATCAGCCCCAGCATTTT	CASSQTGDNQPQHF
TRBV3-1	.	TRBD2	TRBJ2-1	TGTGCCAGCAGCCTCGAAGCGGGGGGAGGGGATGAGCAGTTCTTC	CASSLEAGGGDEQFF
TRBV5-6	few	.	TRBJ2-6	TGTGCCAGCGGTAACAGGCTAGTGACGGTGTCTGGGGCCAACGTCCTGACTTTC	CASGNRLVTVSGANVLTF
TRBV3-1	many	.	TRBJ2-3	TGTGCCAGCAGCGCTAGCTCCGGGAGCGCAGATACGCAGTATTTT	CASSASSGSADTQYF
TRBV4-1	many	.	TRBJ1-1	TGCGCCAGCAGCCAAGGAAAGGGCTTGCGGGACACTGAAGCTTTCTTT	CASSQGKGLRDTEAFF
TRBV5-8	.	.	TRBJ1-2	TGTGCCAGCAGCCTTTGGGGGCTTGGCTACACCTTC	CASSLWGLGYTF
TRBV25-1	few	.	TRBJ2-1	TGTGCCAGCAGTGAATGGGCAGGGAACACTGAGCAGTTCTTC	CASSEWAGNTEQFF
TRBV5-6	few	.	TRBJ1-2	TGTGCCAGCACCCCGAATTCTCTAAACTATGGCTACACCTTC	CASTPNSLNYGYTF
TRBV20-1	many	TRBD2	TRBJ2-1	TGCAGTGCTAGGTTAGGACTAGGAGCATACAATGAGCAGTTCTTC	CSARLGLGAYNEQFF
TRBV18	few	.	TRBJ1-3	TGTGCCAGCTCCGCAGGGATCTCTGGAAACACCATATATTTT	CASSAGISGNTIYF
TRBV13	many	.	TRBJ1-1	TGTGCCAGCAGCTTAACAGTTAAGAACACTGAAGCTTTCTTT	CASSLTVKNTEAFF
TRBV7-9	few	.	TRBJ2-7	TGTGCCAGCAGCATAACGGACAAGCAGTACTTC	CASSITDKQYF
TRBV7-9	many	TRBD2	TRBJ2-3	TGTGCCAGCAGCCCCAGGCGGGGGACCACAGATACGCAGTATTTT	CASSPRRGTTDTQYF
TRBV5-1	few	TRBD2	TRBJ2-5	TGCGCCAGCAGCCGCGGGGGGTCGTACCAAGAGACCCAGTACTTC	CASSRGGSYQETQYF
TRBV2	many	.	TRBJ2-3	TGTGCCAGCAGCCCCACCGGACGTATACCAAACACAGATACGCAGTATTTT	CASSPTGRIPNTDTQYF
TRBV2	many	.	TRBJ2-1	TGTGCCAGCAGTGACTCCATGGGGCAGGGGAAAGGCAATGAGCAGTTCTTC	CASSDSMGQGKGNEQFF
TRBV3-1	many	.	TRBJ1-1	TGTGCCAGCAGCACACAGGGATTGAACACTGAAGCTTTCTTT	CASSTQGLNTEAFF
TRBV4-1	.	TRBD2	TRBJ2-5	TGCGCCAGCAGCCAGGGTGGACTAGTCCAAGAGACCCAGTACTTC	CASSQGGLVQETQYF
TRBV6-2/TRBV6-3	.	TRBD1	TRBJ2-3	TGTGCCAGCAGTGACCGGACAGGGGGCACAGATACGCAGTATTTT	CASSDRTGGTDTQYF
TRBV5-1	few	.	TRBJ2-5	TGCGCCAGCAGCGGATCTAACGGGCCACAAGAGACCCAGTACTTC	CASSGSNGPQETQYF
TRBV5-1	.	TRBD1	TRBJ2-2	TGCGCCAGCAGAATAGGAACAGGGGCGAACACCGGGGAGCTGTTTTTT	CASRIGTGANTGELFF
TRBV11-2	.	TRBD2	TRBJ2-5	TGTGCCAGCAGCTTGGGACTAGCGGATCCCCGTAGCCAGTACTTC	CASSLGLADPRSQYF
TRBV19	few	.	TRBJ1-6	TGTGCCAGTAGTATAGTCGGGGGCAGGGCCAAATCACCGGATTCACCCCTCCACTTT	CASSIVGGRAKSPDSPLHF
TRBV5-1	many	.	TRBJ1-1	TGCGCCAGCAGCCCGAGGGTACAAAACACTGAAGCTTTCTTT	CASSPRVQNTEAFF
TRBV2	many	.	TRBJ1-5	TGTGCCAGCAGGGGCTATAGCAATCAGCCCCAGCATTTT	CASRGYSNQPQHF
TRBV2	.	TRBD1	TRBJ1-2	TGTGCCAGCAGCACCGGGACAGGGGGCTATTACTATGGCTACACCTTC	CASSTGTGGYYYGYTF
TRBV12-3/TRBV12-4	many	.	TRBJ1-2	TGTGCCAGCAGTTTACAGGACCCTAACTATGGCTACACCTTC	CASSLQDPNYGYTF
TRBV12-3/TRBV12-4	many	.	TRBJ1-5	TGTGCCAGCACTCTGGGGCGCGGCAATCAGCCCCAGCATTTT	CASTLGRGNQPQHF
TRBV12-3/TRBV12-4	many	TRBD2	TRBJ2-5	TGTGCCAGCAGTTTTAGCGGGGGGACCCAAGAGACCCAGTACTTC	CASSFSGGTQETQYF
TRBV7-9	many	.	TRBJ2-1	TGTGCCAGCAGCTTAGATGGAATTATCGATGAGCAGTTCTTC	CASSLDGIIDEQFF
TRBV5-1	.	.	TRBJ2-5	TGCGCCAGCCAAAGGTCACCCCAAGAGACCCAGTACTTC	CASQRSPQETQYF
TRBV7-3	few	.	TRBJ2-3	TGTGCCAGCAGTCATCCCGGGGAGGGGGAGTGGTATTTT	CASSHPGEGEWYF
TRBV2	many	TRBD2	TRBJ2-7	TGTGCCAGCAGTGAGCGGCTCGGGACTAGCGGATTATACGAGCAGTACTTC	CASSERLGTSGLYEQYF
TRBV5-1	many	TRBD1	TRBJ2-6	TGCGCCAGCAGCATGGATACAGGGGCTGGGGCCAACGTCCTGACTTTC	CASSMDTGAGANVLTF
TRBV6-5	.	TRBD2	TRBJ2-1	TGTGCCAGCAGTTACGAGTCCGGGGGGGGGGTAAGCAATGAGCAGTTCTTC	CASSYESGGGVSNEQFF
TRBV29-1	.	TRBD1	TRBJ2-3	TGCAGCGTTGACCTGGCAGGGGGCCTGGATACGCAGTATTTT	CSVDLAGGLDTQYF